This T cell receptor (beta chain) stems from a study of beta chain features in type 1 diabetes. Background on the study: Sorted cells from all samples, numbering 107,917,701, were examined. Overall study findings and caveats: Across all four CD4+ subsets, people with type 1 diabetes showed modestly shorter TCRB CDR3s.

This CDR3 has 14 residues. Germline V gives CDR1 GTSNPN, CDR2 SVGIG (reference sequence). Germline trimming cut 5 bases from V and 5 bases from J; bases unmatched to any gene: 7. The entirety of the isolated RNA underwent reverse transcription, so expressed TCRB transcripts were sequenced. Libraries were prepared by immunoSEQ multiplex PCR; TCRdb keeps only in-frame clonotypes and omits some of them. This sample has a few hundred thousand clones, with roughly 13% found just once. A word on this clone: What it binds is not known.

The receptor comes from a woman aged 18-29 years with type 1 diabetes. The material sequenced was naive CD4+ T cells from blood. The chain recombines TRBV30 with TRBJ1-1, with 11 positions matching TRBD1. The CDR3 is CAWAGQGEGTEAFF. DNA for the CDR3: TGTGCCTGGGCGGGACAGGGGGAAGGAACTGAAGCTTTCTTT. The full variable domain, completed using reference TRBV30 and TRBJ1-1, is SQTIHQWPATLVQPVGSPLSLECTVEGTSNPNLYWYRQAAGRGLQLLFYSVGIGQISSEVPQNLSASRPQDRQFILSSKKLLLSDSGFYLCAWAGQGEGTEAFFGQGTRLTVV.